These T cell receptor beta chains were read from a single sample in a study of blood T cell repertoires in COVID-19. Profiled with immunoSEQ multiplex PCR; TCRdb holds only in-frame clones, not every one. In the table there are roughly 520,000 clones, roughly 90% of which are singletons. Sequencing was done on a sample of PBMCs or T cells enriched from blood (not recorded which). These TCRs come from a woman aged 40 to 50 who had recovered from COVID-19. Both conserved end residues are part of each CDR3. Fields, in order: D gene, clone size, J gene, V gene, CDR3 DNA, CDR3 protein. D genes are given only for firm matches. Expanded clones are given a class, and other clones once, few, many or no size at all.

>NA|NA|TRBJ1-1|TRBV6-4
TGTGCCAGCAGTGACTCGAAAGGGGGAAGCACTGAAGCTTTCTTT
CASSDSKGGSTEAFF
>TRBD2|NA|TRBJ2-6|TRBV7-2
TGTGCCAGCAGCTTTAGCGGGGCCCACTCTGGGGCCAACGTCCTGACTTTC
CASSFSGAHSGANVLTF
>TRBD2|NA|TRBJ2-1|TRBV4-1
TGCGCCAGCAGCCAAGATACGGGGACTAGCGGGAGTCCTTACAATGAGCAGTTCTTC
CASSQDTGTSGSPYNEQFF
>NA|NA|TRBJ1-5|TRBV3-1/TRBV3-2
TGTGCCAGCAGCCAATTGGGAGACCAGCCCCAGCATTTT
CASSQLGDQPQHF
>TRBD2|NA|TRBJ2-2|TRBV4-3
TGCGCCAGCAGCCAAGATCTCTGGACTAGCGGGAGCGGGGAGCTGTTTTTT
CASSQDLWTSGSGELFF
>TRBD2|NA|TRBJ2-7|TRBV7-6
TGTGCCAGCAGCCGGAGGGGATCAACTAGCGGGTCTTCCTACGAGCAGTACTTC
CASSRRGSTSGSSYEQYF
>TRBD2|NA|TRBJ2-1|TRBV2
TGTGCCAGCATCCTACTAGCGGGAGGGAAGGGCGAGCAGTTCTTC
CASILLAGGKGEQFF
>TRBD1|NA|TRBJ1-6|TRBV6-5
TGTGCCAAGACCGGGACAGGGGGTTCACCCCTCCACTTT
CAKTGTGGSPLHF
>NA|NA|TRBJ1-5|TRBV7-2
TGTGCCAGCAGCTTGCGATGGAATCAGCCCCAGCATTTT
CASSLRWNQPQHF
>NA|NA|TRBJ1-3|TRBV7-9
TGTGCCAGCAGCCGTCCGGGGGATTTGGTGGGAAACACCATATATTTT
CASSRPGDLVGNTIYF
>TRBD1|NA|TRBJ1-1|TRBV5-6
TGTGCCAGCAGCCGGGACAGGGGGCGCACTGAAGCTTTCTTT
CASSRDRGRTEAFF
>TRBD1|NA|TRBJ1-5|TRBV6-2/TRBV6-3
TGTGCCAGCAGTTACCCGGACAGGGGTTATCAGCCCCAGCATTTT
CASSYPDRGYQPQHF
>TRBD1|NA|TRBJ1-1|TRBV7-9
TGTGCCAGCAGCTGGACAGGGAGTATCACTGAAGCTTTCTTT
CASSWTGSITEAFF
>NA|once|TRBJ1-4|TRBV7-9
TGTGCCAGCACAATCGGAGGGGAGCCAACTTTTGTTGAAAAACTGTTTTTT
CASTIGGEPTFVEKLFF
>TRBD1|NA|TRBJ2-5|TRBV10-3
TGTGCCATCAGTAATACAGGGGGTGGGCAAGAGACCCAGTACTTC
CAISNTGGGQETQYF
>TRBD1|NA|TRBJ1-2|TRBV11-2
TGTGCCAGCAGCTTAGGGGCACAGGGGTATGGCTACACCTTC
CASSLGAQGYGYTF
>TRBD1|NA|TRBJ1-2|TRBV5-6
TGTGCCAGCAGCTGGGGACAGGGGGTGGATGGCTACACCTTC
CASSWGQGVDGYTF
>NA|NA|TRBJ2-3|TRBV18
TGTGCCAGCTCACTCCCCTCTCTACTCACAGATACGCAGTATTTT
CASSLPSLLTDTQYF
>TRBD2|NA|TRBJ2-5|TRBV9
TGTGCCAGCAGCCTCAGTCCGACTAGCTCAACGGAGACCCAGTACTTC
CASSLSPTSSTETQYF
>TRBD2|NA|TRBJ2-1|TRBV30
TGTGCCTGGAGTGTGAGTCTGCGAGCGGGAGTTATAGATGAGCAGTTCTTC
CAWSVSLRAGVIDEQFF
>NA|NA|TRBJ2-5|TRBV28
TGTGCCAGCAGTGAGACTGGTTCGGTTGAGACCCAGTACTTC
CASSETGSVETQYF
>TRBD1|NA|TRBJ2-1|TRBV5-8
TGTGCCAGCAGCGCCCGGGACAGAGGACGGTTCTTC
CASSARDRGRFF
>NA|once|TRBJ1-5|TRBV6-5
TGTGCCAGCAGTTACGCGGCTAGCAATCAGCCCCAGCATTTT
CASSYAASNQPQHF
>TRBD2|NA|TRBJ2-1|TRBV4-1
TGCGCCAGCAGCCAAGATCACGCTAGCGGGAGGGGGTATGAGCAGTTCTTC
CASSQDHASGRGYEQFF
>NA|NA|TRBJ2-1|TRBV5-1
TGCGCCAGCAGCTTCGGACAGTGGGGGCGGAATGAGCAGTTCTTC
CASSFGQWGRNEQFF
>TRBD1|once|TRBJ2-5|TRBV2
TGTGCCAGCAGTGAAAAGACAGGGGGCCAAGAGACCCAGTACTTC
CASSEKTGGQETQYF
>TRBD1|NA|TRBJ1-2|TRBV19
TGTGCCAGTAGTAGGGGGGACGGGACAGCCCATGGCTACACCTTC
CASSRGDGTAHGYTF
>TRBD2|NA|TRBJ2-7|TRBV6-5
TGTGCCAGCAGTTACTCCCCTAGCGGGGGAATCGAGCAGTACTTC
CASSYSPSGGIEQYF
>TRBD1|NA|TRBJ1-4|TRBV27
TGTGCCAGCTCCTCCTTTTACGCCCTAGGGGGCTCGGATGAAAAACTGTTTTTT
CASSSFYALGGSDEKLFF
>NA|NA|TRBJ1-2|TRBV18
TGTGCCAGCTCACCCTCCTGGGCAGAAATCTATGGCTCCACCTTC
CASSPSWAEIYGSTF
>NA|NA|TRBJ1-1|TRBV10-3
TGTGCCATCAGTAGGCCTCTTCAGGGTAACACTGAAGCTTTCTTT
CAISRPLQGNTEAFF
>TRBD2|NA|TRBJ2-1|TRBV5-1
TGCGCCAGCAGCTTGAGCGGGATTTCCTACAATGAGCAGTTCTTC
CASSLSGISYNEQFF
>NA|NA|TRBJ1-4|TRBV7-6
TGTGCCAGCAGCTTAGGAGGGTTTTTAGATGAAAAACTGTTTTTT
CASSLGGFLDEKLFF
>TRBD2|NA|TRBJ2-1|TRBV7-2
TGTGCCAGCAGCGCCACTAGCGGGAGCGGGAATGAGCAGTTCTTC
CASSATSGSGNEQFF
>TRBD2|NA|TRBJ2-7|TRBV4-2
TGTGCCAGCTCCTATCGGGCATTGGCGGCTAGCGGGTCCTACGAGCAGTACTTC
CASSYRALAASGSYEQYF
>NA|NA|TRBJ2-1|TRBV27
TGTGCCAGCAGTTTCACTCTGAGCTCCTACAATGAGCAGTTCTTC
CASSFTLSSYNEQFF
>NA|NA|TRBJ2-3|TRBV24-1
TGTGCCACCAGTGATTCCAGGGTAGGTGCAGATACGCAGTATTTT
CATSDSRVGADTQYF
>TRBD2|NA|TRBJ2-7|TRBV5-1
TGCGCCAGCAGCTTAGTCGGGGAGGGGTCCTACGAGCAGTACTTC
CASSLVGEGSYEQYF
>TRBD2|NA|TRBJ2-3|TRBV18
TGTGCCAGCTCACCTCCCGGGCTAGCGGGCCCCACAGATACGCAGTATTTT
CASSPPGLAGPTDTQYF
>TRBD1|few|TRBJ2-1|TRBV3-1/TRBV3-2
TGTGCCAGCAGCCAGTCCGGGACAGGGGGCAATGAGCAGTTCTTC
CASSQSGTGGNEQFF
>TRBD2|NA|TRBJ2-1|TRBV5-1
TGCGCCAGCAGCTCGCTAACTAGCGGGAACTACAATGAGCAGTTCTTC
CASSSLTSGNYNEQFF
>NA|NA|TRBJ1-2|TRBV6-5
TGTGCCAGCAGAGGAACAGGGTTGTATGGCTACACCTTC
CASRGTGLYGYTF
>NA|few|TRBJ2-7|TRBV19
TGTGCCAGTAGAGGGTCGGGAATCTACGAGCAGTACTTC
CASRGSGIYEQYF
>NA|NA|TRBJ2-2|TRBV9
TGTGCCAGCAGCCCAAGGGGTGACCTAAACACCGGGGAGCTGTTTTTT
CASSPRGDLNTGELFF
>NA|NA|TRBJ2-3|TRBV7-9
TGTGCCAGCAGCTTAAGGGGAACTACTGATTCTACGCAGTATTTT
CASSLRGTTDSTQYF
>NA|NA|TRBJ2-7|TRBV4-3
TGCGCCAGCAGCCAAGATTTTGAGATTTCCTACGAGCAGTACTTC
CASSQDFEISYEQYF